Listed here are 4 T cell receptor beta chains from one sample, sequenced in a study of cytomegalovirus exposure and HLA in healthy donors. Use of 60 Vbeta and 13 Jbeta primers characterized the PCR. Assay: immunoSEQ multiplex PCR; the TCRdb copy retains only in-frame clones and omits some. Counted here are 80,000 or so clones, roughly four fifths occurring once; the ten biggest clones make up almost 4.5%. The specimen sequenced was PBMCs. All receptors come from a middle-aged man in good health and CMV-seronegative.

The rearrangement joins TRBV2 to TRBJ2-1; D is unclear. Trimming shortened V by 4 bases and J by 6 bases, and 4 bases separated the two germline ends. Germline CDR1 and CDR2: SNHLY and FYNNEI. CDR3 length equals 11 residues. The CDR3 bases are TGTGCCAGCAGTGGAGTCAATGAGCAGTTCTTC. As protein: CASSGVNEQFF.

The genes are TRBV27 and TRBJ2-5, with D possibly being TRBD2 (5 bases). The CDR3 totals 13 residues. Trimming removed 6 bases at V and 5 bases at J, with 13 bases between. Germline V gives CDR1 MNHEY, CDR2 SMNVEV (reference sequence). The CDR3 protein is CASRGLWVETQYF. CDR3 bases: TGTGCCAGCAGAGGACTTTGGGTGGAGACCCAGTACTTC.

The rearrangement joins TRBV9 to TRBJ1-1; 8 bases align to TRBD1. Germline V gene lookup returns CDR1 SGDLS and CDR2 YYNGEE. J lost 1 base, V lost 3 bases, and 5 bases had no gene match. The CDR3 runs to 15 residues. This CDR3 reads CASSASGQANTEAFF. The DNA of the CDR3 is TGTGCCAGCAGCGCATCGGGACAGGCGAACACTGAAGCTTTCTTT.

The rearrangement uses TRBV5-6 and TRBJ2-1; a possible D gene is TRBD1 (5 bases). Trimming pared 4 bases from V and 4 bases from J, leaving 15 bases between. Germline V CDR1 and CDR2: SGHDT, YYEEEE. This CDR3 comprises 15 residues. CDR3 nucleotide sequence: TGTGCCAGCAGCAAAACAGGAGTCGTTTACAATGAGCAGTTCTTC. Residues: CASSKTGVVYNEQFF.